Below are 30 T cell receptor beta chains sequenced from a single sample in a study of cytomegalovirus exposure and HLA in healthy donors. Using immunoSEQ multiplex PCR, the repertoire was profiled, and TCRdb retains in-frame clones only, with some absent. This sample has a few hundred thousand clones, with 65% to 90% found just once. Sequencing was carried out using PBMCs. The source is a woman aged 18-29 years in good health and CMV-seronegative.

The rearrangement joins TRBV28 to TRBJ1-5; D possibly corresponds to TRBD1 (5 bases). Deletions cut 8 bases from V and 0 bases from J, with 11 bases between. The V gene's germline CDR1 is MDHEN and CDR2 SYDVKM. This CDR3 has 14 amino acids. CDR3 region: CASVPGGSNQPQHF. As DNA, the CDR3 is TGTGCCAGCGTTCCGGGGGGTAGCAATCAGCCCCAGCATTTT.

The gene calls are TRBV5-1 and TRBJ1-1; a possible D gene is TRBD1 (5 bases). The V end lost 4 bases, the J end lost 3 bases, and 13 bases lay between the germline ends. Germline assignment: CDR1 SGHRS and CDR2 YFSETQ. The CDR3 extends over 14 amino acids. The CDR3 spells CASSAGPGDTEAFF. The DNA of the CDR3 is TGCGCCAGCAGCGCGGGCCCGGGGGACACTGAAGCTTTCTTT.

The chain links TRBV28 to TRBJ2-2, with 8 bases that match TRBD1. The germline gives CDR1 MDHEN, CDR2 SYDVKM. After removal of 5 bases from V and 6 bases from J, the junction contained 8 bases not matched to a gene. This CDR3 comprises 15 residues. The CDR3 DNA reads TGTGCCAGCAGTCCGTGGACAGGGCGGGCCGGGGAGCTGTTTTTT. This gives the protein CASSPWTGRAGELFF.

The chain has TRBV27 and TRBJ1-2; D possibly corresponds to TRBD1 (5 bases). The CDR3 runs 15 residues. Germline CDR1 and CDR2: MNHEY and SMNVEV (reference sequence). V dropped 0 bases and J dropped 4 bases, with 12 bases sitting between them. The CDR3 DNA is TGTGCCAGCAGTTTATCGGGGGGATGGTTCTATGGCTACACCTTC. It specifies CASSLSGGWFYGYTF.

The V call is TRBV7-3, the J call TRBJ1-6; D is unresolved. The CDR3 consists of 13 residues. V was cut by 3 bases and J by 7 bases, with 7 bases left in between. CDR1 and CDR2 from the germline V gene are SGHTA and FQGTGA. The CDR3 region has the DNA TGTGCCAGCAGCTTCTCGGGGAATTCACCCCTCCACTTT. Its protein product is CASSFSGNSPLHF.

The V gene is TRBV30, the J gene TRBJ2-1; 10 nucleotides line up with TRBD1. The CDR3 contains 14 residues. Germline V gives CDR1 GTSNPN, CDR2 SVGIG (reference sequence). V gave up 2 bases and J gave up 7 bases; unmatched junction bases: 5. This CDR3 is CAWSKDRGKNEQFF. CDR3 DNA sequence: TGTGCCTGGAGTAAGGACAGGGGGAAGAATGAGCAGTTCTTC.

V usage is TRBV19 and J usage is TRBJ1-2; 9 nucleotides match TRBD1. CDR3 length: 13 residues. Germline CDR1 reads LNHDA; CDR2 reads SQIVND (reference sequence). The J segment lost 7 bases and the V segment lost 7 bases, leaving 7 bases of the junction unmatched. Here the CDR3 reads CASMVTGGRGYTF. CDR3 nucleotide sequence: TGTGCCAGTATGGTTACAGGGGGCCGTGGCTACACCTTC.

This chain joins TRBV11-2 and TRBJ1-2; D is unclear. Germline V lookup: CDR1 SGHAT, CDR2 FQNNGV. Trimming removed 5 bases from V and 3 bases from J, with 16 bases in between. The CDR3 spans 15 residues. The chain's CDR3 is CASSPLRTQDYGYTF. CDR3 bases: TGTGCCAGCAGCCCCCTGCGTACCCAGGACTATGGCTACACCTTC.

This clone was found once. The genes are TRBV28 and TRBJ2-3, with 9 nucleotides matching TRBD2. V gave up 11 bases and J gave up 1 base; unmatched junction bases: 4. Germline CDR1 reads MDHEN; CDR2 reads SYDVKM. The CDR3 loop spans 13 amino acids. The CDR3 coding sequence is TGTGCCCTGCGGGAGGGGGGCACAGATACGCAGTATTTT. Amino acids: CALREGGTDTQYF.

The V gene is TRBV27, the J gene TRBJ1-1; no reliable D call. The CDR3 is 14 amino acids. The germline V and J ends were trimmed by 3 bases and 7 bases, with 15 bases remaining between them. Germline V gives CDR1 MNHEY, CDR2 SMNVEV (reference sequence). The CDR3 loop reads CASSFVGGSGEAFF. CDR3 sequence (DNA): TGTGCCAGCAGTTTCGTAGGAGGCTCGGGTGAAGCTTTCTTT.

The gene calls are TRBV30 and TRBJ2-2; TRBD1 agrees at 9 bases. The ends lost 0 bases at V and 1 base at J; junction bases unmatched: 9. The CDR3 loop spans 18 amino acids. CDR1 is GTSNPN and CDR2 is SVGIG in the germline V gene (reference sequence). The CDR3 protein is CAWSVDPPGQGNTGELFF. CDR3 in DNA: TGTGCCTGGAGTGTAGACCCACCGGGACAGGGGAACACCGGGGAGCTGTTTTTT.

The chain joins TRBV20-1 to TRBJ2-3; TRBD2 matches at 8 bases. This CDR3 comprises 11 residues. Looked up from germline, CDR1 is DFQATT and CDR2 is SNEGSKA (reference sequence). Trimming cost V 6 bases and J 9 bases; bases outside gene matches: 5. CDR3: CSAPTSGTQYF. The CDR3 DNA follows: TGCAGTGCGCCTACTAGCGGCACGCAGTATTTT.

CDR3 loop: CASSQNPGGSYGYTF. Written as DNA, the CDR3 is TGTGCCAGCAGTCAAAACCCAGGGGGGTCCTATGGCTACACCTTC. This chain connects TRBV27 to TRBJ1-2, with 7 bases lining up with TRBD1. V was pared by 5 bases and J by 4 bases, with 10 bases of the junction left unmatched. The CDR3 has 15 residues. The germline CDR1 and CDR2 sequences are MNHEY and SMNVEV (reference sequence).

This chain connects TRBV7-2 to TRBJ1-6, with a weak D call TRBD1 (6 bases). The ends were cut back, 3 bases at V and 0 bases at J, with 15 bases in the middle. The CDR3 runs to 18 residues. In germline, CDR1 is SGHTA, CDR2 FQGNSA. DNA for the CDR3: TGTGCCAGCAGCTTGGGGGCGTTGAGGGGCTCCTATAATTCACCCCTCCACTTT. It specifies CASSLGALRGSYNSPLHF.

The chain uses TRBV9 and TRBJ2-5; no clear D gene. Looked up from germline, CDR1 is SGDLS and CDR2 is YYNGEE. CDR3 length equals 13 residues. Deletions cut 4 bases from V and 4 bases from J, with 11 bases between. CDR3 loop: CASSPRFGETQYF. The CDR3 bases are TGTGCCAGCAGCCCTCGTTTCGGAGAGACCCAGTACTTC.

V gene TRBV14 combines with J gene TRBJ2-1, with D possibly being TRBD2 (6 bases). Deletions cut 5 bases from V and 8 bases from J, with 13 bases between. CDR3 length: 13 residues. Germline loops: CDR1 SGHDN, CDR2 FVKESK. CDR3 sequence (DNA): TGTGCCAGCAGCAGGGACTCGAACTATGAGCAGTTCTTC. Residues: CASSRDSNYEQFF.

This clone was observed once. The V call is TRBV11-3, the J call TRBJ2-5; D is unresolved. The CDR3 spans 14 residues. Germline V gives CDR1 SGHNT, CDR2 YENEEA. V was shortened by 4 bases and J by 2 bases, with 11 bases between the two germline ends. The CDR3 region is CASSSGSIQETQYF. In DNA, the CDR3 is TGTGCCAGCAGCTCCGGTTCAATTCAAGAGACCCAGTACTTC.

This rearrangement joins TRBV4-3 to TRBJ1-1; TRBD1 matches at 9 bases. With 2 bases clipped from V and 2 bases from J, the junction kept 3 bases outside the gene matches. The germline gives CDR1 LGHNA, CDR2 YSLEER. CDR3 length: 15 amino acids. The DNA for the CDR3 is TGCGCCAGCAGCCAAACGGGACAGGGTAACACTGAAGCTTTCTTT. It translates to CASSQTGQGNTEAFF.

The V and J genes are TRBV6-1 and TRBJ2-5, with D possibly matching TRBD2 (6 bases). The germline V gene encodes CDR1 MNHNS and CDR2 SASEGT. The CDR3 covers 15 residues. The ends were cut back, 6 bases at V and 4 bases at J, with 18 bases in the middle. For the CDR3, the DNA is TGTGCCAGCAGAGTAGACACCGGGAGACCAGAGACCCAGTACTTC. As protein: CASRVDTGRPETQYF.

The chain has TRBV29-1 and TRBJ2-2; the D is unclear. CDR3 length: 12 residues. Trimming took off 4 bases at V and 5 bases at J, with 8 bases between the two ends. Germline V CDR1 and CDR2: SQVTM, ANQGSEA. CDR3 nucleotide sequence: TGCAGCGTTGGCGGCGGAACCGGGGAGCTGTTTTTT. Translated, it gives CSVGGGTGELFF.

The chain couples TRBV9 to TRBJ1-2, with unresolved D. CDR1 is SGDLS, CDR2 YYNGEE, per germline. The CDR3 has 14 residues. The V gene lost 0 bases and the J gene lost 7 bases, with 13 bases spanning the gap. The CDR3 DNA sequence: TGTGCCAGCAGCGTAGGGGGAGGAAATTTTGGCTACACCTTC. The encoded protein is CASSVGGGNFGYTF. The variable domain in full, completed from reference TRBV9 and TRBJ1-2, reads DSGVTQTPKHLITATGQRVTLRCSPRSGDLSVYWYQQSLDQGLQFLIQYYNGEERAKGNILERFSAQQFPDLHSELNLSSLELGDSALYFCASSVGGGNFGYTFGSGTRLTVV.

This clone was detected only once. This sequence joins TRBV6-5 and TRBJ2-7, with 8 bases matching TRBD2. V was clipped by 4 bases and J by 4 bases; unmatched bases: 12. The CDR3 spans 16 residues. The germline gives CDR1 MNHEY, CDR2 SVGAGI. The DNA for the CDR3 is TGTGCCAGCAGTTCCGCCGGGAGCGGGAGTACGTACGAGCAGTACTTC. This gives the protein CASSSAGSGSTYEQYF.

This clone came up a few times. Other DNA sequences from this sample encode an identical CDR3 as well. The chain couples TRBV4-1 to TRBJ2-7; TRBD1 agrees at 7 bases. The germline V gene has CDR1 MGHRA and CDR2 YSYEKL. The CDR3 covers 14 residues. With 1 base clipped from V and 2 bases from J, the junction kept 2 bases outside the gene matches. This CDR3 is CASSQGQGAYEQYF. The CDR3 DNA sequence: TGCGCCAGCAGCCAAGGCCAGGGGGCCTACGAGCAGTACTTC.

The chain is built from TRBV6-5 and TRBJ1-1, with D hard to call. V was clipped by 3 bases and J by 3 bases, with 11 bases between them. Germline CDR1 MNHEY, CDR2 SVGAGI. There are 14 residues in the CDR3. This CDR3 reads CASSYQFMDTEAFF. The CDR3 nucleotides are TGTGCCAGCAGTTATCAGTTCATGGACACTGAAGCTTTCTTT.

V and J are TRBV6-5 and TRBJ2-2, with D possibly matching TRBD2 (6 bases). The CDR3 runs to 14 residues. With 9 bases removed from V and 9 bases from J, the gap between germline ends came to 20 bases. Looked up from germline, CDR1 is MNHEY and CDR2 is SVGAGI. CDR3 in amino acids: CASMPFSGSWELFF. The CDR3 nucleotides read TGTGCCAGTATGCCCTTCTCCGGGAGCTGGGAGCTGTTTTTT.

CDR3 in DNA: TGCGCCAGCAGCGAGGGGGGGCGGAATCAGCCCCAGCATTTT. This sequence encodes CASSEGGRNQPQHF. The chain has TRBV5-1 and TRBJ1-5; D might be TRBD1 (6 bases). V lost 4 bases and J lost 4, with 12 bases in between. The CDR3 covers 14 residues. Germline V lookup: CDR1 SGHRS, CDR2 YFSETQ.

CDR3 amino acids: CASSIETGVPGELFF. CDR3 coding DNA: TGTGCCAGTAGTATAGAAACGGGAGTCCCCGGGGAGCTGTTTTTT. The rearrangement joins TRBV19 to TRBJ2-2, with a weak D call TRBD2 (6 bases). Trimming shortened V by 0 bases and J by 6 bases, and 11 bases separated the two germline ends. Per the germline V gene, CDR1 is LNHDA and CDR2 is SQIVND (reference sequence). The CDR3 sequence is 15 residues long. The whole variable domain, remainder taken from reference TRBV19 and TRBJ2-2, is DGGITQSPKYLFRKEGQNVTLSCEQNLNHDAMYWYRQDPGQGLRLIYYSQIVNDFQKGDIAEGYSVSREKKESFPLTVTSAQKNPTAFYLCASSIETGVPGELFFGEGSRLTVL.

The chain is built from TRBV5-1 and TRBJ1-1, with TRBD1 matching 9 bases. CDR3 length: 14 amino acids. Germline trimming cut 5 bases from V and 10 bases from J; bases unmatched to any gene: 12. Looked up from germline, CDR1 is SGHRS and CDR2 is YFSETQ. CDR3 in DNA: TGCGCCAGCAGATTGACCGGACAGGGGATTGGAGCTTTCTTT. Amino acids: CASRLTGQGIGAFF.

The chain uses TRBV4-1 and TRBJ2-2, with TRBD1 identical over 7 bases. Germline CDR1 reads MGHRA; CDR2 reads YSYEKL. The CDR3 has 19 amino acids. The V segment lost 3 bases and the J segment 1 base; nucleotides outside the gene matches: 14. CDR3 sequence: CASSQGARGLAENTGELFF. The DNA for the CDR3 is TGCGCCAGCAGCCAGGGGGCTAGGGGGCTAGCTGAGAACACCGGGGAGCTGTTTTTT.

J is TRBJ1-4 and V is TRBV27; possible D gene TRBD1, 5 bases. V lost 2 bases, J lost 8 bases, and 15 bases lay in between. The CDR3 extends over 15 amino acids. Germline-derived CDR1 and CDR2 are MNHEY and SMNVEV (reference sequence). Here the CDR3 reads CASSLTVRQREKLFF. CDR3 sequence (DNA): TGTGCCAGCAGTTTAACGGTGAGACAGCGAGAAAAACTGTTTTTT.